This TCR beta chain was sequenced during a study of cytomegalovirus exposure and HLA in healthy donors. Findings of the study overall: TCR sequences were mostly rare, though some public TCRs occurred in many donors.

The CDR3 has 15 amino acids. The germline CDR1 and CDR2 sequences are SGHAT and FQNNGV. J was trimmed by 3 bases and V by 0 bases; bases with no gene match: 4. On this clone: The antigen remains undetermined.

60 Vbeta and 13 Jbeta primers were used in PCR. Sequencing was performed with immunoSEQ multiplex PCR; in TCRdb, only in-frame clones are kept and a portion is missing. The sample has around 52,000 clones. Input material: PBMCs. This TCR was recovered from a woman between 50 and 59 years old in good health and CMV-seropositive. The chain has TRBV11-2 and TRBJ2-7; 8 nucleotides line up with TRBD1. This chain's CDR3 is CASSLDGTGDYEQYF. Written as DNA, the CDR3 is TGTGCCAGCAGCTTAGATGGGACAGGCGACTACGAGCAGTACTTC.